This is a list of T cell receptor beta chains from one sample in a study of T cell repertoires in cytomegalovirus infection. TCRdb analysed the reads with MiXCR anew, one entry per CDR3 protein. The sample contains about 450,000 distinct CDR3 sequences, roughly a third of which appear only once. Specimen: PBMCs. Receptor source: a human donor in good health (CMV status not recorded). Some clones in this sample may be carry-over from other donors' samples. Each CDR3 is given without its conserved first and last residue.

v_gene: TRBV7-9
CDR3aa: ASSLDRVSYEQY

v_gene: TRBV2
CDR3aa: ASSEEAGVLYEQY

v_gene: TRBV6-2/TRBV6-3
CDR3aa: ASTGQDNQPQH

v_gene: TRBV7-2
CDR3aa: ASSLKFLAGVDTQY

v_gene: TRBV7-6
CDR3aa: ASSILAGDTYEQY

v_gene: TRBV7-2
CDR3aa: ASSPDWTNQPQH

v_gene: TRBV7-6
CDR3aa: ASSPEWGTEAF

v_gene: TRBV10-3
CDR3aa: AISGTVAPNYGYT

v_gene: TRBV5-1
CDR3aa: ASSRGAVIQETQY

v_gene: TRBV6-1
CDR3aa: ASSHNRDVGTEELF